This entry concerns a single TCR beta chain. Per germline, CDR1 SGDLS and CDR2 YYNGEE. CDR3 length equals 14 residues. Trimming cost V 2 bases and J 1 base, with 9 bases left between them. This record comes from a study of identical twins. cDNA carried unique molecular identifiers, and a universal primer site was added by template switching. TCRdb called the 5' RACE reads again in MiXCR, with one record for every CDR3 protein. The top ten hold 7.2% of the sample, which has approximately 350,000 distinct CDR3 sequences, 12% seen once. Donors were all healthy Caucasians. These records were also assigned to another study, of yellow fever vaccine responses in identical twins.

This sequence joins TRBV9 and TRBJ1-2; no definite D call. The sequencing input was CD8+ T cells sorted from blood. The receptor's source is a woman under 30 in good health. This CDR3 reads CASSVVGRNYGYTF. The CDR3 coding sequence is TGTGCCAGCAGCGTCGTCGGTCGTAACTATGGCTACACCTTC.